Listed below are T cell receptor beta chains from one sample, sequenced in a study of quantifying T cell responses using KT2 cells. From the UMI-ligation and nested PCR reads, TCRdb called clonotypes with MiXCR, one entry per CDR3 protein. This table holds over 40,000 distinct CDR3 sequences, about 9.9% found once. The sequenced sample was PBMCs spiked with cells of the T cell clone KT2. Every receptor here comes from a human donor. CDR3s include the opening cysteine and the closing phenylalanine or tryptophan. D genes are given only for firm matches. Clone size is given for some rows only: seen once, a few or many times, or a class if the clone is expanded.

TGTGCCAGCAGTTCATACCCATACAATGAGCAGTTCTTC	CASSSYPYNEQFF	-	TRBV6-1	TRBJ2-1	-
TGTGCCAGCAGACAAGCGGGAGGGATATTCCATGAGCAGTTCTTC	CASRQAGGIFHEQFF	TRBD2	TRBV12-3/TRBV12-4	TRBJ2-1	-
TGTGCCAGCAGCTTGGGGCAGTCGAACTACAATGAGCAGTTCTTC	CASSLGQSNYNEQFF	-	TRBV5-4	TRBJ2-1	many
TGCAGCGGCCTCCTATTAAATGAGCAGTTCTTC	CSGLLLNEQFF	-	TRBV29-1	TRBJ2-1	few
TGTGCCAGCAGCCAAGAGAATAGTAGGGTTCGAGGCTACACCTTC	CASSQENSRVRGYTF	-	TRBV14	TRBJ1-2	few
TGTGCCAGCAGCCCCACCCCAACCGAGCAGTACTTC	CASSPTPTEQYF	-	TRBV5-4	TRBJ2-7	few
TGTGCCAGCAGCCAAGATAGCGGGGGGGAGCAGTACTTC	CASSQDSGGEQYF	TRBD2	TRBV14	TRBJ2-7	-
TGTGCCAGCAGTTACCGCTCGGAATGGACAGGGGGCGACGAGCAGTACTTC	CASSYRSEWTGGDEQYF	TRBD1	TRBV6-6	TRBJ2-7	-
TGCAGCGTTCTACAGCGCCGGGAGACCCAGTACTTC	CSVLQRRETQYF	-	TRBV29-1	TRBJ2-5	-
TGTGCCTGGAGTCCAGGGAGGACTGAAGCTTTCTTT	CAWSPGRTEAFF	-	TRBV30	TRBJ1-1	few
TGCGCCAGCAGCCAAGAAACCGGGGTTGCGGTCTACGAGCAGTACTTC	CASSQETGVAVYEQYF	-	TRBV4-1	TRBJ2-7	few
TGTGCCAGCAGCTTGGCCGGAACAGGGTCCCACGAGCAGTACTTC	CASSLAGTGSHEQYF	-	TRBV5-4	TRBJ2-7	many
TGTGCCTGGATCGCCGGGACTAGCGGGGGATTCCGCTCCTACAATGAGCAGTTCTTC	CAWIAGTSGGFRSYNEQFF	TRBD2	TRBV30	TRBJ2-1	-
TGTGCCAGCAGTCACCCGACAGAGACCGGGGAGCTGTTTTTT	CASSHPTETGELFF	-	TRBV6-6	TRBJ2-2	-
TGTGCCAGCACCCATCGAGCGGCTAGCTCCTACAATGAGCAGTTCTTC	CASTHRAASSYNEQFF	-	TRBV7-8	TRBJ2-1	many
TGTGCCAGCAGACGAGACCACACCGGGGAGCTGTTTTTT	CASRRDHTGELFF	-	TRBV7-9	TRBJ2-2	many
TGCGCCAGCAGCCAAGTGACCATCGGGGGGACTGAAGCTTTCTTT	CASSQVTIGGTEAFF	-	TRBV4-1	TRBJ1-1	few
TGCGCCAGCATTCCAGCAGGGGGGACTTATTCACCCCTCCACTTT	CASIPAGGTYSPLHF	TRBD1	TRBV10-2	TRBJ1-6	-
TGTGCCATCAGTGAGTCGGTCTGGCCACCTCGGGGGGACGCGGGCGCAACTAATGAAAAACTGTTTTTT	CAISESVWPPRGDAGATNEKLFF	-	TRBV10-3	TRBJ1-4	-
TGCAGTGCTAGGGAGGAATCTGGGGCCAACGTCCTGACTTTC	CSAREESGANVLTF	-	TRBV20-1	TRBJ2-6	many
TGTGCCAGCAGCGAAGACAGGGGGCACGAGACCCAGTACTTC	CASSEDRGHETQYF	TRBD1	TRBV7-9	TRBJ2-5	-
TGTGCCAGCGGTGGCGGGAGTGCCAAAAACATTCAGTACTTC	CASGGGSAKNIQYF	TRBD2	TRBV6-2/TRBV6-3	TRBJ2-4	few
TGCAGTGCTAGAGATCCAGGCTCAACTAATGAAAAACTGTTTTTT	CSARDPGSTNEKLFF	-	TRBV20-1	TRBJ1-4	many
TGCGCCAGCAGCCCCAACCCGGGACTAGCGGGAGAGGGGGTAGCCAAAAACATTCAGTACTTC	CASSPNPGLAGEGVAKNIQYF	TRBD2	TRBV4-3	TRBJ2-4	many
TGTGCCAGCAGCTTATATCCACAGGGCGGGGAGCTGTTTTTT	CASSLYPQGGELFF	-	TRBV7-3	TRBJ2-2	-
TGCGCCAGCAGCCAAGTGCAGGGGAACACCGGGGAGCTGTTTTTT	CASSQVQGNTGELFF	-	TRBV4-1	TRBJ2-2	few
TGCGCCAGCAGCCAAGATCCCCGGGGGGGGGCAAGGTATGGCTACACCTTC	CASSQDPRGGARYGYTF	-	TRBV4-1	TRBJ1-2	once
TGTGCCTGGAGTGTGGATAGGGGCAATCAGCCCCAGCATTTT	CAWSVDRGNQPQHF	-	TRBV30	TRBJ1-5	-
TGCAGTGATAAACCGGGTAAAGATGGCACAGATACGCAGTATTTT	CSDKPGKDGTDTQYF	-	TRBV20-1	TRBJ2-3	few
TGTGCCAGCAGCCCAAGACTAGCGGGGTCCTACGAGCAGTACTTC	CASSPRLAGSYEQYF	TRBD2	TRBV7-8	TRBJ2-7	few
TGCGCCAGCAGCCTTAGCGGGGGGTCAGATACGCAGTATTTT	CASSLSGGSDTQYF	TRBD2	TRBV5-1	TRBJ2-3	-
TGTGCCAGCAGCTTCGGTGGGGACGGTACTGAAGCTTTCTTT	CASSFGGDGTEAFF	-	TRBV5-5	TRBJ1-1	few
TGCAGTGCTAGAGGGAACAGGGGGTCCTACGAGCAGTACTTC	CSARGNRGSYEQYF	TRBD1	TRBV20-1	TRBJ2-7	-
TGTGCCAGCAGTCCTCCAGCTTACTCCTACAATGAGCAGTTCTTC	CASSPPAYSYNEQFF	-	TRBV2	TRBJ2-1	-
TGTGCCAGCACCAGGGGGCCCAACACAGATACGCAGTATTTT	CASTRGPNTDTQYF	TRBD1	TRBV11-3	TRBJ2-3	-
TGTGCCAGCAGCATGGACAGATACACCGGGGAGCTGTTTTTT	CASSMDRYTGELFF	-	TRBV12-3/TRBV12-4	TRBJ2-2	few
TGCGCCAGCAGCTCCCAGGGGGGCAACACCGGGGAGCTGTTTTTT	CASSSQGGNTGELFF	-	TRBV5-1	TRBJ2-2	few
TGCGTCAGCAGTTTGGGGGCAGGGGGTTCCTACGAGCAGTACTTC	CVSSLGAGGSYEQYF	TRBD1	TRBV10-2	TRBJ2-7	-
TGCGCCAGCAGCGCGCAGGGTCCCACTGAAGCTTTCTTT	CASSAQGPTEAFF	-	TRBV5-1	TRBJ1-1	few
TGTGCCAGCAGCTTAGTAGCATGGTTGGGAAGCTACGAGCAGTACTTC	CASSLVAWLGSYEQYF	-	TRBV7-9	TRBJ2-7	few
TGTGCCAGCAGCTTACGAGGGACAGGGGACAGTGAGCAGTTCTTC	CASSLRGTGDSEQFF	TRBD1	TRBV7-9	TRBJ2-1	few
TGTGCCAGCAGCCAAGGGTCGCTAGCCGGGTCGGAGCAGTACTTC	CASSQGSLAGSEQYF	-	TRBV14	TRBJ2-7	-
TGTGCCAGCAGCTTGAGACGGCTGCGGGAGCAGTTCTTC	CASSLRRLREQFF	-	TRBV7-3	TRBJ2-1	-
TGTGCCAGCAGCCCCGGGACAGCCCCTGTGGCTTTCTTT	CASSPGTAPVAFF	TRBD1	TRBV9	TRBJ1-1	few
TGTGCCACCAGTGATTTGGGCAAGGGGACAAGCACAGATACGCAGTATTTT	CATSDLGKGTSTDTQYF	-	TRBV24-1	TRBJ2-3	few
TGTGCCAGCAGTGGGCAGGACAGGGGGCCCTATGGCTACACCTTC	CASSGQDRGPYGYTF	TRBD1	TRBV2	TRBJ1-2	few
TGCAGTGCTAGTACGGGAACCTACGAGCAGTACTTC	CSASTGTYEQYF	-	TRBV20-1	TRBJ2-7	many
TGTGCCAGCAGTTTATCGTGGAGTGGGGCCAACGTCCTGACTTTC	CASSLSWSGANVLTF	-	TRBV27	TRBJ2-6	few
TGTGCCAGCAGTTGGACAGGGCCGTACGAGCAGTACTTC	CASSWTGPYEQYF	TRBD1	TRBV12-3/TRBV12-4	TRBJ2-7	many
TGCAGTGCTAGGTCCCCCCAGGAGGTCTACGAGCAGTACTTC	CSARSPQEVYEQYF	-	TRBV20-1	TRBJ2-7	few
TGTGCCAGTAGTCCAGGGGTTATGGATGAAAAACTGTTTTTT	CASSPGVMDEKLFF	-	TRBV19	TRBJ1-4	-
TGTGCCATCAGTGAAGACCCTTCCTGGGGAGATACGCAGTATTTT	CAISEDPSWGDTQYF	-	TRBV10-3	TRBJ2-3	few
TGCGCCAGCAGCTTGGACCCCGTGAAGGGGGGCTACGAGCAGTACTTC	CASSLDPVKGGYEQYF	-	TRBV5-1	TRBJ2-7	few
TGCAGTCAACAAAGCGGGTACTCCTACAATGAGCAGTTCTTC	CSQQSGYSYNEQFF	-	TRBV20-1	TRBJ2-1	many